Here is one T cell receptor beta chain with its context. Antigen unknown. Germline V CDR1 and CDR2: SGHRS, YFSETQ. The CDR3 contains 16 residues. V shed 4 bases, J shed 0 bases, and the junction held 7 bases outside the gene matches. These data come from a study of blood T cells in healthy people across ages. Study observations and caveats: From one million sequenced T cells, diversity estimates were lower bounds.

PCR was performed a second time for roughly 7 to 12 cycles using a sample-barcoded 5' primer and a J-beta primer mix. Researchers report that each sample yielded at least 2.5 million CDR3-containing paired-end reads. Each CDR3 protein gets one entry after TCRdb re-called the 5' RACE reads with MiXCR. There are some 800,000 distinct CDR3 sequences in the sample; under 55% occur only once, and roughly a fifth lies in the top ten. The receptor comes from a man between 60 and 70 years old in good health. This rearrangement joins TRBV5-1 to TRBJ2-4; 7 bases agree with TRBD1. The material sequenced was blood. In nucleotides, the CDR3 is TGCGCCAGCAGCCCGGGGACAGCACTAGCCAAAAACATTCAGTACTTC. Amino acids: CASSPGTALAKNIQYF.